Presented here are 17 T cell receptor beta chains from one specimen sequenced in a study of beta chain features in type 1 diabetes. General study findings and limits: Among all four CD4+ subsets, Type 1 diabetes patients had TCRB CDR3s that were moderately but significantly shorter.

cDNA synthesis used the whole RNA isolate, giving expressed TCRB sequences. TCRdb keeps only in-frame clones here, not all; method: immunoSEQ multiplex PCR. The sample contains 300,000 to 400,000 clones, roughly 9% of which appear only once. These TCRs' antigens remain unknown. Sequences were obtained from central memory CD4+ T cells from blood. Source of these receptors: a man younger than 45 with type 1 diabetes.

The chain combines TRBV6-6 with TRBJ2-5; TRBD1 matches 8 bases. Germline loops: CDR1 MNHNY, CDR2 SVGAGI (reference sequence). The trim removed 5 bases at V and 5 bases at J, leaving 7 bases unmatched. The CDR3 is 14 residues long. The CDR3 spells CASSPRTGRETQYF. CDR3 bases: TGTGCCAGCAGTCCACGGACAGGGCGCGAGACCCAGTACTTC.

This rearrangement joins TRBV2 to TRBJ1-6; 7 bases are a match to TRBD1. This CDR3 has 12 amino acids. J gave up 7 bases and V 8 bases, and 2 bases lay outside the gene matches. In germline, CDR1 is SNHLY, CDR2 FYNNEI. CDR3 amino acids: CASWDSNSPLHF. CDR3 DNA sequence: TGTGCCAGCTGGGACAGCAATTCACCCCTCCACTTT.

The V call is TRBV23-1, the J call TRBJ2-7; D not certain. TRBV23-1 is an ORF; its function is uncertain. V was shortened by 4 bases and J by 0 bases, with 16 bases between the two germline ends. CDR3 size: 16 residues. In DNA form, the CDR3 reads TGCGCCAGCAGTCCTCATAAGACATCGAACTCCTACGAGCAGTACTTC. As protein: CASSPHKTSNSYEQYF.

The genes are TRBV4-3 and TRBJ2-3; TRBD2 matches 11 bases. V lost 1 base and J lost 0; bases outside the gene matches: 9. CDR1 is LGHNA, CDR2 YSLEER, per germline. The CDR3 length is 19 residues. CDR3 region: CASSQGTLAGATSTDTQYF. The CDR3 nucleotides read TGCGCCAGCAGCCAAGGTACACTAGCGGGGGCTACTAGCACAGATACGCAGTATTTT.

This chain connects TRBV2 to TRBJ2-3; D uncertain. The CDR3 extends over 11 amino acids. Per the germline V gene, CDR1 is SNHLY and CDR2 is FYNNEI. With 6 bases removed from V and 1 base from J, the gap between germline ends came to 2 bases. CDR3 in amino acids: CASRGTDTQYF. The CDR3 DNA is TGTGCCAGCAGAGGCACAGATACGCAGTATTTT. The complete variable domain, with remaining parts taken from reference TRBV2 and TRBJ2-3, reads EPEVTQTPSHQVTQMGQEVILRCVPISNHLYFYWYRQILGQKVEFLVSFYNNEISEKSEIFDDQFSVERPDGSNFTLKIRSTKLEDSAMYFCASRGTDTQYFGPGTRLTVL.

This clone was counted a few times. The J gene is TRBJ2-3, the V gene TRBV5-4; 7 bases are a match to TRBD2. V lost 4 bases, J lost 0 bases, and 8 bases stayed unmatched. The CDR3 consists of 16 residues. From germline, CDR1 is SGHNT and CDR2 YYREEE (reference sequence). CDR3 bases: TGTGCCAGCAGCCTGCGGAGCGGGGCTAGCACAGATACGCAGTATTTT. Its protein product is CASSLRSGASTDTQYF.

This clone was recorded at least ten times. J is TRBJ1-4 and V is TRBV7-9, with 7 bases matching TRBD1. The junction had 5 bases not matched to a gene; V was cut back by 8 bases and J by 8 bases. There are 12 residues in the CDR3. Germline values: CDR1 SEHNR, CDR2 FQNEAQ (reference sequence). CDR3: CASCRDSEKLFF. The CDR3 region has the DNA TGTGCCAGCTGCCGGGACAGCGAAAAACTGTTTTTT.

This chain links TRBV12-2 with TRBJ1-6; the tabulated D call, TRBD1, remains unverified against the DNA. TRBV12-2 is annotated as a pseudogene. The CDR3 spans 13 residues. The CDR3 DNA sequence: TGTGCAAGTCGCCCCTCACATGTATCACCCCTCCACTTT. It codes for CASRPSHVSPLHF.

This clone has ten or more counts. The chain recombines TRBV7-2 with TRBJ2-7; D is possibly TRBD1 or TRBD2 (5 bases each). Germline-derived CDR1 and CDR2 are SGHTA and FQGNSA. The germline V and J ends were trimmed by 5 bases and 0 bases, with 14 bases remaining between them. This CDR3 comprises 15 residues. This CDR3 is CASSGRDSYSYEQYF. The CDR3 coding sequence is TGTGCCAGCAGCGGGAGAGACAGTTACTCCTACGAGCAGTACTTC.

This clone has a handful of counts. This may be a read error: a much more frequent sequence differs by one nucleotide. The CDR3 DNA is TGTGCCAGCAGCCCCCGACAGGGGAACACTGAAGCTTTCTTT. Its protein is CASSPRQGNTEAFF. The genes are TRBV11-2 and TRBJ1-1; 7 nucleotides line up with TRBD1. The CDR3 is made up of 14 amino acids. CDR1 is SGHAT, CDR2 FQNNGV, per germline. Trimming removed 5 bases from V and 1 base from J; junction bases left unmatched: 4.

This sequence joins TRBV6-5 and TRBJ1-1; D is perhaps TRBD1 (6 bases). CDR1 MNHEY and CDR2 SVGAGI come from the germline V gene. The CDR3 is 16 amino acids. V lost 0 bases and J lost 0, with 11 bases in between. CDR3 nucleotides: TGTGCCAGCAGTTACTCGATCCAGGGGCTGAACACTGAAGCTTTCTTT. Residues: CASSYSIQGLNTEAFF.

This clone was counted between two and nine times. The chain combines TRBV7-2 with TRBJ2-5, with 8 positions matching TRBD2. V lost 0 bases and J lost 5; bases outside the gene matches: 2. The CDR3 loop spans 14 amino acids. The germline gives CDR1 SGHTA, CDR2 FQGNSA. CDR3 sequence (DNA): TGTGCCAGCAGCTTAGCGCGGGGGGCGGAGACCCAGTACTTC. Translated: CASSLARGAETQYF.

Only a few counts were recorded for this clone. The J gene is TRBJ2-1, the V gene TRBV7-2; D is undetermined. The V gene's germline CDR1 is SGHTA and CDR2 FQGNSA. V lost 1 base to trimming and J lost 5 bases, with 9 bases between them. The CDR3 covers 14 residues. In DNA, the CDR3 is TGTGCCAGCAGCTTAGGGGCCTATAACAATGAGCAGTTCTTC. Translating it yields CASSLGAYNNEQFF.

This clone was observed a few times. The CDR3 DNA sequence: TGTGCCAGCAGCCCCATCGCTCTAGCGGGGGGTAATGAGCAGTTCTTC. Its protein is CASSPIALAGGNEQFF. This chain links TRBV5-4 with TRBJ2-1, with 11 bases aligning to TRBD2. CDR3 length: 16 amino acids. Per the germline V gene, CDR1 is SGHNT and CDR2 is YYREEE (reference sequence). The V gene end was trimmed by 4 bases and the J gene end by 7 bases; junction bases not matched to a gene: 10.

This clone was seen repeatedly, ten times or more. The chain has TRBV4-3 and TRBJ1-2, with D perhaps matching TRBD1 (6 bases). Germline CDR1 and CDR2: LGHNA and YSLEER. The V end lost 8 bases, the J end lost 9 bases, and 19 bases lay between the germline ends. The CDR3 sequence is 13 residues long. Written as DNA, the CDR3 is TGCGCCAGCGGAAGAGGGGGTTCCCCACGCTACACCTTC. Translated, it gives CASGRGGSPRYTF.

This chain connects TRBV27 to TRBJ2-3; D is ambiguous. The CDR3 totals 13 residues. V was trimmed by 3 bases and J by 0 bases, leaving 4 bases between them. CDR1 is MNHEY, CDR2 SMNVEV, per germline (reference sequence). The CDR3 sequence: CASSLRSTDTQYF. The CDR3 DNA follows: TGTGCCAGCAGTTTGAGGAGCACAGATACGCAGTATTTT.

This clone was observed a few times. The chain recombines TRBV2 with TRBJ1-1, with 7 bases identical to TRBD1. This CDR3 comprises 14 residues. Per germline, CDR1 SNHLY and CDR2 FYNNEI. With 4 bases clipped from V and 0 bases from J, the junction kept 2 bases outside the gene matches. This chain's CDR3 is CASSVQGMNTEAFF. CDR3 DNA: TGTGCCAGCAGTGTACAGGGGATGAACACTGAAGCTTTCTTT.